These 19 T cell receptor beta chains share one sample of origin, sequenced in a study of identical twins. TCRdb independently ran MiXCR on the 5' RACE reads; one entry per CDR3 protein. The sample comprises 350,000 to 500,000 distinct CDR3 sequences, around 18% of which are singletons, and around 10% rests with the top ten. Sequencing was carried out using naive T cells sorted from blood. The source of these receptors is a man aged 45-65 years in good health.

There are a few counts of this clonotype. This rearrangement joins TRBV20-1 to TRBJ1-5; a possible D gene is TRBD1 (6 bases). The CDR3 extends over 15 amino acids. Trimming took 0 bases from V and 6 from J, leaving 15 bases between them. Germline V CDR1 and CDR2: DFQATT, SNEGSKA (reference sequence). The CDR3 reads CSARDFSGASQPQHF. The CDR3 region has the DNA TGCAGTGCTAGAGATTTTTCGGGGGCTAGTCAGCCCCAGCATTTT.

In its sample, this clonotype was seen many times. The chain is built from TRBV12-3 or TRBV12-4 and TRBJ2-7; 7 bases match TRBD1. The CDR3 has 15 amino acids. The J segment lost 3 bases and the V segment lost 5 bases, leaving 10 bases of the junction unmatched. The CDR3 nucleotides are TGTGCCAGCAGTGCGTCGGGACAGATACTCTACGAGCAGTACTTC. This translates into CASSASGQILYEQYF.

This chain uses TRBV25-1 with TRBJ2-1; tentatively, D is TRBD2 (5 bases). Trimming took off 7 bases at V and 6 bases at J, with 10 bases between the two ends. The CDR3 runs to 12 residues. Germline assignment: CDR1 MGHDK and CDR2 SYGVNS. CDR3 region: CASTGEVNEQFF. CDR3 sequence (DNA): TGTGCCAGCACCGGGGAAGTCAATGAGCAGTTCTTC.

This clonotype appeared a few times. The chain employs TRBV7-9 and TRBJ1-6; 7 nucleotides align to TRBD1. CDR1 is SEHNR, CDR2 FQNEAQ, per germline (reference sequence). The V gene end was trimmed by 6 bases and the J gene end by 3 bases; junction bases not matched to a gene: 2. The CDR3 contains 14 residues. CDR3 in amino acids: CASRTGNYNSPLHF. CDR3 bases: TGTGCCAGCAGGACAGGGAACTATAATTCACCCCTCCACTTT.

This clonotype was counted at least ten times. V and J are TRBV12-3 or TRBV12-4 and TRBJ2-3; TRBD2 matches at 8 bases. This CDR3 contains 16 residues. The ends lost 2 bases at V and 6 bases at J; junction bases unmatched: 10. CDR3 in amino acids: CASSLLTSVWGDTQYF. The CDR3 DNA is TGTGCCAGCAGTTTACTGACTAGCGTTTGGGGGGATACGCAGTATTTT.

This clonotype was seen a few times. V and J are TRBV10-1 and TRBJ2-3; tentatively, D is TRBD1 or TRBD2 (6 bases each). The CDR3 covers 15 residues. Germline V gives CDR1 WNHNN, CDR2 SYGVQD (reference sequence). V was clipped by 0 bases and J by 9 bases, with 16 bases between them. The CDR3: CASSESIGGQGTQYF. The CDR3 nucleotides are TGCGCCAGCAGTGAGTCGATTGGGGGGCAAGGGACGCAGTATTTT.

This clonotype was detected many times. V and J are TRBV18 and TRBJ2-4, with TRBD1 matching 7 bases. The V gene's germline CDR1 is KGHSH and CDR2 LQKENI. CDR3 length: 14 amino acids. The junction had 7 bases not matched to a gene; V was cut back by 3 bases and J by 8 bases. The chain's CDR3 is CASSPDRNVDIQYF. The CDR3, as DNA: TGTGCCAGCTCACCGGACAGGAATGTGGACATTCAGTACTTC.

This chain uses TRBV7-2 with TRBJ2-5, with D maybe TRBD1 (6 bases). The CDR3 runs 14 residues. The germline V and J ends were trimmed by 2 bases and 2 bases, with 9 bases remaining between them. Germline loops: CDR1 SGHTA, CDR2 FQGNSA. The CDR3: CASSLYGQQETQYF. The CDR3 nucleotides read TGTGCCAGCAGCTTATACGGACAGCAAGAGACCCAGTACTTC.

V gene TRBV6-2 or TRBV6-3 combines with J gene TRBJ2-1; D is possibly TRBD1 (6 bases). The CDR3 is 15 amino acids. V was trimmed by 7 bases and J by 1 base, leaving 14 bases between them. Germline assignment: CDR1 MNHEY and CDR2 SVGEGT. CDR3 region: CASTYRVGSYNEQFF. In DNA form, the CDR3 reads TGTGCCAGCACCTACAGGGTAGGATCCTACAATGAGCAGTTCTTC.

This clonotype occurred a few times. The chain couples TRBV20-1 to TRBJ1-6, with D unclear. The CDR3 is 13 residues long. Germline V gene sequence: CDR1 DFQATT, CDR2 SNEGSKA (reference sequence). With 0 bases removed from V and 15 bases from J, the gap between germline ends came to 15 bases. The DNA for the CDR3 is TGCAGTGCTAGAGATGTCTTAGCGAATGGCCTCCACTTT. Its translation is CSARDVLANGLHF.

This clonotype came up a few times. The DNA for the CDR3 is TGTGCCAGCAGCTTGCAGGGGGCCCGAACTGAAGCTTTCTTT. The encoded protein is CASSLQGARTEAFF. The chain couples TRBV5-5 to TRBJ1-1; 8 bases line up with TRBD1. J gave up 5 bases and V 1 base, and 4 bases lay outside the gene matches. Germline V CDR1 and CDR2: SGHKS, YYEKEE (reference sequence). The CDR3 sequence is 14 residues long. Filled out from reference TRBV5-5 and TRBJ1-1, the complete variable domain reads DAGVTQSPTHLIKTRGQQVTLRCSPISGHKSVSWYQQVLGQGPQFIFQYYEKEERGRGNFPDRFSARQFPNYSSELNVNALLLGDSALYLCASSLQGARTEAFFGQGTRLTVV.

This clonotype was seen many times. The gene calls are TRBV4-1 and TRBJ1-1; D uncertain. The CDR3 has 13 amino acids. Per the germline V gene, CDR1 is MGHRA and CDR2 is YSYEKL. The V gene lost 3 bases and the J gene lost 7 bases, with 12 bases spanning the gap. The DNA of the CDR3 is TGCGCCAGCAGCCAGATCGGCAGGCGTGAAGCTTTCTTT. Its protein product is CASSQIGRREAFF.

This clonotype was seen ten or more times. J is TRBJ2-5 and V is TRBV6-1; TRBD1 aligns across 8 bases. In germline, CDR1 is MNHNS, CDR2 SASEGT. This CDR3 comprises 15 residues. Trimming at V came to 5 bases and at J to 2 bases, leaving 7 bases not matched to a gene. DNA for the CDR3: TGTGCCAGCAGTAAACCGGGACAGGTACAAGAGACCCAGTACTTC. This gives the protein CASSKPGQVQETQYF.

The rearrangement uses TRBV28 and TRBJ2-2, with 7 nucleotides matching TRBD1. The CDR3 is 15 residues long. The junction had 8 bases not matched to a gene; V was cut back by 9 bases and J by 1 base. Germline V gives CDR1 MDHEN, CDR2 SYDVKM. In DNA form, the CDR3 reads TGTGCCAGTCAGAGACAGGGTGTGAACACCGGGGAGCTGTTTTTT. It translates to CASQRQGVNTGELFF.

This rearrangement joins TRBV10-3 to TRBJ2-7, with D hard to call. Germline-derived CDR1 and CDR2 are ENHRY and SYGVKD. The length of the CDR3 is 13 residues. Trimming cost V 6 bases and J 3 bases, with 12 bases left between them. CDR3 DNA: TGTGCCATCAGCTCTAACGCGGACTACGAGCAGTACTTC. Translating gives CAISSNADYEQYF.

This clonotype was counted ten times or more. The CDR3 loop is CASSIDRGPDTQYF. The DNA for the CDR3 is TGCGCCAGCAGCATCGACAGAGGGCCAGATACGCAGTATTTT. V gene TRBV5-1 combines with J gene TRBJ2-3; the D gene could be TRBD1 or TRBD2 (5 bases each). The V end was cut by 4 bases, the J end by 4 bases, with 13 bases between. The CDR3 covers 14 residues. Germline V gene sequence: CDR1 SGHRS, CDR2 YFSETQ.

The chain is built from TRBV28 and TRBJ2-3; the D gene is possibly TRBD1 (6 bases). CDR3 size: 13 residues. CDR1 and CDR2 from the germline V gene are MDHEN and SYDVKM. The V end lost 5 bases, the J end lost 2 bases, and 8 bases lay between the germline ends. The CDR3 DNA reads TGTGCCAGCAGTCCAGGGGACACAGATACGCAGTATTTT. It codes for CASSPGDTDTQYF.

The V and J genes are TRBV5-1 and TRBJ1-6; D is unclear. V shed 4 bases and J shed 11 bases, with 10 bases lying between them. Germline V lookup: CDR1 SGHRS, CDR2 YFSETQ. The CDR3 contains 12 residues. The CDR3 loop reads CASSQGNPPLHF. The CDR3 DNA reads as TGCGCCAGCAGCCAAGGGAACCCACCCCTCCACTTT.

The V gene is TRBV20-1, the J gene TRBJ2-3; 9 bases fit TRBD2. Looked up from germline, CDR1 is DFQATT and CDR2 is SNEGSKA (reference sequence). Trimming removed 5 bases from V and 2 bases from J; junction bases left unmatched: 5. There are 14 residues in the CDR3. The CDR3 is CSAVTSGNTDTQYF. The DNA for the CDR3 is TGCAGTGCTGTGACTAGCGGAAACACAGATACGCAGTATTTT.